This passage covers 2 T cell receptor beta chains from one sample sequenced in a study of cytomegalovirus exposure and HLA in healthy donors. Primers for the PCR totalled 60 Vbeta and 13 Jbeta. Libraries were prepared by immunoSEQ multiplex PCR; TCRdb keeps only in-frame clonotypes and omits some of them. The sample carries about 130,000 clones, 83% recorded once. Sequencing was carried out using PBMCs. These receptors all stem from a woman in her 40s in good health and CMV-seropositive.

This chain uses TRBV4-1 with TRBJ2-1; the match to TRBD2 covers 14 bases. From germline, CDR1 is MGHRA and CDR2 YSYEKL. The CDR3 length is 19 residues. V dropped 4 bases and J dropped 0; count of bases not matched to a gene: 8. CDR3 region: CASSPTGTSGSLSYNEQFF. Written as DNA, the CDR3 is TGCGCCAGCAGCCCAACCGGGACTAGCGGGAGTCTCTCCTACAATGAGCAGTTCTTC.

On this clone: This CDR3 is also generated by other DNA sequences in the sample. The rearrangement uses TRBV9 and TRBJ2-7; 8 nucleotides match TRBD1. The CDR3 contains 16 residues. Per the germline V gene, CDR1 is SGDLS and CDR2 is YYNGEE. Losses at the gene ends were 4 bases for V and 2 bases for J; bases not matched to a gene: 11. Here the CDR3 DNA reads TGTGCCAGCAGCCCACAAGGGGCAGGGGGCCCCTACGAGCAGTACTTC. As protein: CASSPQGAGGPYEQYF. The full variable domain, its missing parts supplied by reference TRBV9 and TRBJ2-7, is DSGVTQTPKHLITATGQRVTLRCSPRSGDLSVYWYQQSLDQGLQFLIQYYNGEERAKGNILERFSAQQFPDLHSELNLSSLELGDSALYFCASSPQGAGGPYEQYFGPGTRLTVT.